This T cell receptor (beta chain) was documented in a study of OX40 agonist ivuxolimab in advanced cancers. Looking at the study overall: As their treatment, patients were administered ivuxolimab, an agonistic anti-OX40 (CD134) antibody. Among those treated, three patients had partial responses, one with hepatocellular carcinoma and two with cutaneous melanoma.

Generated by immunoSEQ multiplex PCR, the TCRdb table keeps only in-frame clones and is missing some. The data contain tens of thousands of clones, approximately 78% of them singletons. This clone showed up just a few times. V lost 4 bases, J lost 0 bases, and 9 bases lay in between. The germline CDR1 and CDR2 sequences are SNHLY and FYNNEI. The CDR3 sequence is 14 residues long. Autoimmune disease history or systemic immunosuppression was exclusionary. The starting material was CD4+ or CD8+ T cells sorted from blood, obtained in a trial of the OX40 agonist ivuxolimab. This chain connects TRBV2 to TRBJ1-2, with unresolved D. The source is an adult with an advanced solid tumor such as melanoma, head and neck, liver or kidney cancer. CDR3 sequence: CASSGPLANYGYTF. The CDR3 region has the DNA TGTGCCAGCAGTGGACCATTAGCTAACTATGGCTACACCTTC.